These T cell receptor beta chains were read from a single sample in a study of glioma-infiltrating T cells after dendritic cell vaccination. Repertoires were generated with immunoSEQ multiplex PCR, while TCRdb's copy carries only in-frame clones and drops some. The sample yields tens of thousands of clones, 81% seen once. This specimen was blood, taken after dendritic cell vaccination. The receptors come from a human donor with glioblastoma. Both conserved end residues are part of each CDR3. Fields, in order: CDR3 length, V gene, CDR3 protein.

cdr3_length: 15; v_call: TRBV9; cdr3_aa: CASSVKAGTGGKLFF
cdr3_length: 15; v_call: TRBV5-3; cdr3_aa: CARSRRDRVIQPQHF
cdr3_length: 13; v_call: TRBV6-1; cdr3_aa: CASSEARENGYTF
cdr3_length: 14; v_call: TRBV7-2; cdr3_aa: CASRSSGGSYEQYF
cdr3_length: 14; v_call: TRBV2; cdr3_aa: CASSELPRGIEQYF
cdr3_length: 16; v_call: TRBV7-2; cdr3_aa: CASSLQGTGGLTEAFF
cdr3_length: 16; v_call: TRBV7-8; cdr3_aa: CASSSTGQASTDTQYF
cdr3_length: 16; v_call: TRBV6-4; cdr3_aa: CASSSWNRGGYTGYTF
cdr3_length: 15; v_call: TRBV9; cdr3_aa: CASSVDGQGRGELFF
cdr3_length: 15; v_call: TRBV5-1; cdr3_aa: CASSWGDRSTDTQYF
cdr3_length: 15; v_call: TRBV29-1; cdr3_aa: CSVGWTASGTDTQYF
cdr3_length: 16; v_call: TRBV4-1; cdr3_aa: CASSQTQGSSNQPQHF
cdr3_length: 15; v_call: TRBV4-2; cdr3_aa: CASSQVLGITGELFF
cdr3_length: 15; v_call: TRBV7-3; cdr3_aa: CASSERDRSTDTQYF
cdr3_length: 16; v_call: TRBV5-1; cdr3_aa: CASSFSLAGVADTQYF
cdr3_length: 17; v_call: TRBV13; cdr3_aa: CASSLSPGTGWTDTQYF
cdr3_length: 14; v_call: TRBV11-2; cdr3_aa: CASGPGGSGNTIYF
cdr3_length: 14; v_call: TRBV6-4; cdr3_aa: CASSDTSRGTEAFF
cdr3_length: 14; v_call: TRBV10-2; cdr3_aa: CATETGDSNQPQHF
cdr3_length: 14; v_call: TRBV28; cdr3_aa: CASSLLGTPTEAFF
cdr3_length: 15; v_call: TRBV7-3; cdr3_aa: CASSPWTGVNTEAFF
cdr3_length: 18; v_call: TRBV7-6; cdr3_aa: CASSHGGSGGAETDTQYF
cdr3_length: 14; v_call: TRBV27; cdr3_aa: CASSLDRSYNEQFF
cdr3_length: 14; v_call: TRBV6-5; cdr3_aa: CASSSPRGDTEAFF
cdr3_length: 14; v_call: TRBV2; cdr3_aa: CASRRGGKDEKLFF
cdr3_length: 15; v_call: TRBV11-2; cdr3_aa: CASSLTGGGTDTQYF
cdr3_length: 16; v_call: TRBV10-1; cdr3_aa: CASSESRLAGRNEQFF
cdr3_length: 14; v_call: TRBV19; cdr3_aa: CASSDRGTGTEAFF
cdr3_length: 15; v_call: TRBV10-3; cdr3_aa: CAIRVGAGVIDTQYF
cdr3_length: 15; v_call: TRBV7-9; cdr3_aa: CASSSSGTENSPLHF
cdr3_length: 15; v_call: TRBV5-6; cdr3_aa: CASSRPTGGKNIQYF
cdr3_length: 18; v_call: TRBV7-2; cdr3_aa: CASSLVSGTELSTDTQYF
cdr3_length: 14; v_call: TRBV30; cdr3_aa: CACHGEGSYNEQFF
cdr3_length: 14; v_call: TRBV5-1; cdr3_aa: CASSPWTGSYEQYF
cdr3_length: 16; v_call: TRBV14; cdr3_aa: CASSRSAGSNTGELFF
cdr3_length: 15; v_call: TRBV5-6; cdr3_aa: CASSLPGTGKNIQYF
cdr3_length: 13; v_call: TRBV6-6; cdr3_aa: CASCARGDSPLHF
cdr3_length: 16; v_call: TRBV6-6; cdr3_aa: CASSYPNRGPADEAFF
cdr3_length: 17; v_call: TRBV7-9; cdr3_aa: CASSLLAGGMNTGELFF
cdr3_length: 14; v_call: TRBV5-1; cdr3_aa: CASSWNKEIYGYTF
cdr3_length: 13; v_call: TRBV5-4; cdr3_aa: CASNPGGLTTQYF
cdr3_length: 17; v_call: TRBV18; cdr3_aa: CASSARTSGGIRDTQYF
cdr3_length: 17; v_call: TRBV4-2; cdr3_aa: CASSQDQRTGANTEAFF
cdr3_length: 15; v_call: TRBV19; cdr3_aa: CASSIRGRDDSPLHF
cdr3_length: 15; v_call: TRBV10-2; cdr3_aa: CASSDSGLSYNEQFF
cdr3_length: 15; v_call: TRBV5-1; cdr3_aa: CASSLGVSGTDTQYF
cdr3_length: 15; v_call: TRBV9; cdr3_aa: CASSPSTSGAYEQYF
cdr3_length: 10; v_call: TRBV7-9; cdr3_aa: CASSFSEAFF